This paragraph covers one T cell receptor (beta chain) sequence. Sequencing used immunoSEQ multiplex PCR; TCRdb keeps in-frame clones, though not all of them. The sample records approximately 250,000 clones, roughly 84% being singletons. With 5 bases removed from V and 5 bases from J, the gap between germline ends came to 16 bases. This CDR3 is 16 amino acids long. From germline, CDR1 is SGHAT and CDR2 FQNNGV. The data were obtained in a study of blood T cell repertoires in COVID-19. This chain uses TRBV11-2 with TRBJ1-6; D unresolved. Sample: peripheral blood. The TCR was taken from a woman aged 35 to 49 who had recovered from COVID-19. The CDR3 is CASSPLRLGHNSPLHF. CDR3 coding DNA: TGTGCCAGCAGCCCCCTCCGGTTGGGCCATAATTCACCCCTCCACTTT.